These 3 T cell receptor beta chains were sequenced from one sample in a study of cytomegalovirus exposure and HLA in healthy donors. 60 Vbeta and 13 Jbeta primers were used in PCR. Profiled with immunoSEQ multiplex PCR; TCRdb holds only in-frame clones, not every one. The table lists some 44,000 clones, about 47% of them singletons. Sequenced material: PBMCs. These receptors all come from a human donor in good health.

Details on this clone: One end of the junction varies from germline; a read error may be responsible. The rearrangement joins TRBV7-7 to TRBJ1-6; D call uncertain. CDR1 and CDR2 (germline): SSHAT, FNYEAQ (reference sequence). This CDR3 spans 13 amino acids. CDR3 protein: CASSCVDNSPLHF. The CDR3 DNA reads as TGTGCTAGCAGCTGCGTGGATAATTCACCCCTCCACTTT.

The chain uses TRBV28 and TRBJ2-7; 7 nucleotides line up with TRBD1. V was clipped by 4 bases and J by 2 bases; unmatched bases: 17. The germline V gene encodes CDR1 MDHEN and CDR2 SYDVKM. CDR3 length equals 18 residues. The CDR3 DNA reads TGTGCCAGCAGTTCCGGGACAGCTTTCCACCTGATCACCTACGAGCAGTACTTC. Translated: CASSSGTAFHLITYEQYF.

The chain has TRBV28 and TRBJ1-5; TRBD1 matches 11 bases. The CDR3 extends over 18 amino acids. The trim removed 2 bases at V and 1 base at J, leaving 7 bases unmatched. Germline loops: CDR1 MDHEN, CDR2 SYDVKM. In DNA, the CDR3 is TGTGCCAGCAGTTTAGGTTGGGGACAGGGGGTGAGCAATCAGCCCCAGCATTTT. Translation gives CASSLGWGQGVSNQPQHF.